The 5 T cell receptor beta chains below come from one sample, sequenced in a study of cytomegalovirus exposure and HLA in healthy donors. In the PCR, 60 Vbeta and 13 Jbeta primers were used. Data came from immunoSEQ multiplex PCR; TCRdb stores just in-frame clones and leaves some out. The table lists approximately 150,000 clones, around 80% of them singletons. What was sequenced was PBMCs. These receptors were taken from a man aged 40-55 years in good health and CMV-seronegative.

V and J are TRBV19 and TRBJ1-2; 9 nucleotides match TRBD1. After removal of 5 bases from V and 4 bases from J, the junction contained 20 bases not matched to a gene. The CDR3 covers 19 residues. Germline V gene lookup returns CDR1 LNHDA and CDR2 SQIVND (reference sequence). CDR3 amino acids: CASSVYLWDRVEGAYGYTF. The CDR3 nucleotides are TGTGCCAGTAGTGTATATCTATGGGACAGGGTGGAAGGGGCCTATGGCTACACCTTC.

Regarding this clone: The same CDR3 arises from other DNA sequences in this sample as well. The chain recombines TRBV9 with TRBJ1-2, with D unresolved. The CDR3 is 14 amino acids. The germline V gene encodes CDR1 SGDLS and CDR2 YYNGEE. The ends were cut back, 5 bases at V and 8 bases at J, with 19 bases in the middle. The chain's CDR3 is CASRGDGLLYGYTF. For the CDR3, the DNA is TGTGCCAGCAGAGGTGATGGGCTATTATACGGCTACACCTTC.

The J gene is TRBJ1-1, the V gene TRBV19; 7 nucleotides align to TRBD1. From germline, CDR1 is LNHDA and CDR2 SQIVND (reference sequence). Trimming at V came to 4 bases and at J to 0 bases, leaving 2 bases not matched to a gene. The CDR3 loop spans 14 amino acids. As DNA, the CDR3 is TGTGCCAGTAGTAGGGACAGCTTGAACACTGAAGCTTTCTTT. Translated, it gives CASSRDSLNTEAFF.

The chain links TRBV5-1 to TRBJ2-7; TRBD2 aligns across 8 bases. The CDR3 contains 14 residues. Germline CDR1 reads SGHRS; CDR2 reads YFSETQ. V lost 4 bases, J lost 3 bases, and 6 bases stayed unmatched. CDR3 sequence (DNA): TGCGCCAGCAGCCGGGAGGGGACACTCTACGAGCAGTACTTC. Translating gives CASSREGTLYEQYF.

The V and J genes are TRBV7-8 and TRBJ2-5; weak D call: TRBD2 (6 bases). The J call may be incorrect, as the DNA end agrees better with TRBJ2-7. Germline CDR1 SGHVS, CDR2 FQNEAQ. The CDR3 length is 14 residues. The CDR3 loop reads CASSLRGNRNEQYF. CDR3 DNA sequence: TGTGCCAGCAGCTTACGGGGGAACCGAAACGAGCAGTACTTC.